This TCR beta chain was recovered during a study of blood T cell repertoires in COVID-19. Turning to the study itself: Both acute and convalescent COVID-19 samples were obtained from the United States, Italy and Spain.

Original analysis: Researchers report that nucleated cell counts were estimated from reference gene primer amplification. The repertoire was sequenced with immunoSEQ multiplex PCR; TCRdb's copy has only in-frame clones and lacks some. That table furnishes V, J and clone size, whereas the DNA furnished D and trimming. The data show some 270,000 clones, around 82% seen once. Cohort 3 donors counted as recovered after two negative PCRs, clearance, or resolved symptoms. Trimming took off 5 bases at V and 8 bases at J, with 15 bases between the two ends. This CDR3 has 13 amino acids. This chain uses TRBV12-3 or TRBV12-4 with TRBJ1-2; D gene ambiguous. The TCR originated in a middle-aged man who had recovered from COVID-19. Sequencing was performed on PBMCs or T cells enriched from blood (not recorded which). The CDR3 DNA is TGTGCCAGCAGTCCCCTCGGAGGGATCGGCTACACCTTC. Translated: CASSPLGGIGYTF.